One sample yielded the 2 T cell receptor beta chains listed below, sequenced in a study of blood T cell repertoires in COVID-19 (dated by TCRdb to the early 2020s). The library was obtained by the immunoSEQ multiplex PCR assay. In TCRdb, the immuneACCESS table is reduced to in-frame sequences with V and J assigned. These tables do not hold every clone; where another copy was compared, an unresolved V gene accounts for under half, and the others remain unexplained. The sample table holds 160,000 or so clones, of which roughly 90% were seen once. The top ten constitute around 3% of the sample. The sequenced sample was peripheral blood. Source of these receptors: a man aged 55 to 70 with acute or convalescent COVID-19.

CDR3 residues: CASSRGGAGYNEQFF. In DNA, the CDR3 is TGTGCCAGCTCGCGCGGGGGGGCTGGGTACAATGAGCAGTTCTTC. V is TRBV18 and J is TRBJ2-1; TRBD2 matches 9 bases. V gave up 6 bases and J gave up 4 bases; unmatched junction bases: 7. CDR1 and CDR2 from the germline V gene are KGHSH and LQKENI. The CDR3 extends over 15 amino acids.

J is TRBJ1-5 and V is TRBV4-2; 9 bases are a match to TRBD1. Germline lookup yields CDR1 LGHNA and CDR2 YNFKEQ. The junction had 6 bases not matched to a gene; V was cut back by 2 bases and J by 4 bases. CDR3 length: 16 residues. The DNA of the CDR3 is TGTGCCAGCAGCCAAAGGACAGGGGCTCCTAATCAGCCCCAGCATTTT. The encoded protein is CASSQRTGAPNQPQHF.